This paragraph reports one T cell receptor beta chain. The antigen is not known. These data are taken from a study of T cell responses to AZD1222 COVID-19 vaccine. Whole-study context: Pooled in the analysis were second doses at about 4 or about 12 weeks. General study findings and limits: Just a handful of AZD1222 recipients tested seropositive at baseline. The breadth and depth of Spike-specific TCRs increased once two AZD1222 doses had been given. CD4 TCRs covered the whole spike, strongest at regions 160-218 and 743-854.

The germline V and J ends were trimmed by 5 bases and 10 bases, with 15 bases remaining between them. This CDR3 contains 14 residues. Germline V gives CDR1 SGHAT, CDR2 FQNNGV. TCRdb's copy holds only in-frame clones and misses some; the assay was immunoSEQ multiplex PCR. The sample includes over 150,000 clones, 87% of them seen just once. The sample consisted of peripheral blood, taken on day 0 of AZD1222 vaccination. The clonotype originates from an adult in good health. V gene TRBV11-2 combines with J gene TRBJ1-6, with no clear D. The CDR3 reads CASSVGERRSPLHF. The CDR3 coding sequence is TGTGCCAGCAGCGTTGGGGAAAGAAGATCACCCCTCCACTTT.